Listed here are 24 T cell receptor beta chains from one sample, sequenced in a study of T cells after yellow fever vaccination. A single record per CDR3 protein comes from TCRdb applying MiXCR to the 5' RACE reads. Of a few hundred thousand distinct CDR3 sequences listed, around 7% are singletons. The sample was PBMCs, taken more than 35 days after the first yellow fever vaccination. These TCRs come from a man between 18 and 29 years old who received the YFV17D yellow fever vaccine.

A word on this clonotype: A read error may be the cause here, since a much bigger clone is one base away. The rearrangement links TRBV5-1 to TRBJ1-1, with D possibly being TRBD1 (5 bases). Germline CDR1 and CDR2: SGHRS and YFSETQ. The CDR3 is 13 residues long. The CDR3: CASSKGHDTKAFF. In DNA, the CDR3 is TGCGCCAGCAGCAAAGGACACGACACTAAAGCTTTCTTT.

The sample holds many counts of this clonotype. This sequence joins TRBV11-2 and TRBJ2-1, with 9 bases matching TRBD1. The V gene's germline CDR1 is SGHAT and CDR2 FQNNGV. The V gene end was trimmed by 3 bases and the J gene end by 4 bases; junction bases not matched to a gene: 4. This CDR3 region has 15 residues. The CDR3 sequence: CASSFTGTGYNEQFF. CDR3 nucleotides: TGTGCCAGCAGCTTTACCGGGACAGGGTACAATGAGCAGTTCTTC.

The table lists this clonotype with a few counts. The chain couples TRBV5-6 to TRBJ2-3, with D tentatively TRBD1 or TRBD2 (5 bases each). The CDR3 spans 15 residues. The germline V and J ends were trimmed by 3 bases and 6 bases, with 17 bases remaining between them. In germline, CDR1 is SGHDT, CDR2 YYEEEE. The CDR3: CASSWGPTLRDTQYF. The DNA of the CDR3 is TGTGCCAGCAGCTGGGGACCGACCCTCAGGGATACGCAGTATTTT.

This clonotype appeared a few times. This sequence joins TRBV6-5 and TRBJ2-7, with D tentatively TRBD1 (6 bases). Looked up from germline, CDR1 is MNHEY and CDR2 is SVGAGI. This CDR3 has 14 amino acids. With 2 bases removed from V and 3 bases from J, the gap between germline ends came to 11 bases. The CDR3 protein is CASSYDGQLYEQYF. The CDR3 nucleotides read TGTGCCAGCAGTTACGATGGACAGCTCTACGAGCAGTACTTC.

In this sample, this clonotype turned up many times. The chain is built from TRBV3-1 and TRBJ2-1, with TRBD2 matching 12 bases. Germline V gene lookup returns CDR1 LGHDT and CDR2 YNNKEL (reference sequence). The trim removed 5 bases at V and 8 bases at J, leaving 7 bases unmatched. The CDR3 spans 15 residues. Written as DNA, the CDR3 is TGTGCCAGCAGCTTCACTAGCGGGGGGAGCGATGAGCAGTTCTTC. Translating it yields CASSFTSGGSDEQFF.

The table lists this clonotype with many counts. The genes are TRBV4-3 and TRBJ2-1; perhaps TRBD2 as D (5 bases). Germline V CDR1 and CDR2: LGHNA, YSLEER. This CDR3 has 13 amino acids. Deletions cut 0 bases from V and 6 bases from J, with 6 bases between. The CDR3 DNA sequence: TGCGCCAGCAGCCAAGAACTAGTCAATGAGCAGTTCTTC. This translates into CASSQELVNEQFF.

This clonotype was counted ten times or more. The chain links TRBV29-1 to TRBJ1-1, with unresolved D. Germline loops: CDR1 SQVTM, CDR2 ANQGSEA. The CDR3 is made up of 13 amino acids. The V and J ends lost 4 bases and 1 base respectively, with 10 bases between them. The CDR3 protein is CSVVSPRNTEAFF. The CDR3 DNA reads TGCAGCGTTGTTTCCCCACGGAACACTGAAGCTTTCTTT.

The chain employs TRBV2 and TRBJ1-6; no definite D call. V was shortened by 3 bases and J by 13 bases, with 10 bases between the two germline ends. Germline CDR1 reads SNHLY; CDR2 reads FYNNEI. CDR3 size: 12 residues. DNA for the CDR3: TGTGCCAGCAGTGACAGGAATCGGCCCCTCCACTTT. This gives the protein CASSDRNRPLHF.

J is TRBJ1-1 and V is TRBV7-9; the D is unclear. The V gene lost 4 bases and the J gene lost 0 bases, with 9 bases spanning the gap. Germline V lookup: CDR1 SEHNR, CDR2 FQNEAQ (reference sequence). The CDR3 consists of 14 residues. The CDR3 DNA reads TGTGCCAGCAGCTGGAAACCAATGAACACTGAAGCTTTCTTT. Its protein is CASSWKPMNTEAFF.

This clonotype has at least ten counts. DNA of the CDR3: TGCGCCAGCAGCTTGGACCCGGGGGTGGAAGCTTCACCCCTCCACTTT. Protein product: CASSLDPGVEASPLHF. The genes are TRBV5-1 and TRBJ1-6; possibly TRBD1 for D (5 bases). V gave up 0 bases and J gave up 9 bases, with 16 bases separating them. The CDR3 has 16 amino acids. Per germline, CDR1 SGHRS and CDR2 YFSETQ.

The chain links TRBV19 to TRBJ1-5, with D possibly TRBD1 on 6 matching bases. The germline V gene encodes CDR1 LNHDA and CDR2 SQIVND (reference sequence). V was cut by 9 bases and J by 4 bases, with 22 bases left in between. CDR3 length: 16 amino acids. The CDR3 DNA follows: TGTGCCAGAGGAGTATTGGGGGCGTTGGGTAATCAGCCCCAGCATTTT. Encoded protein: CARGVLGALGNQPQHF.

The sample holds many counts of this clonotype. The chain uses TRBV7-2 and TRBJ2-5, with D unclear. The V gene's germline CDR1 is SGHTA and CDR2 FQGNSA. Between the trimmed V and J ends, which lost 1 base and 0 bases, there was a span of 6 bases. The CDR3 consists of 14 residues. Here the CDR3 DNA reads TGTGCCAGCAGCTTAGGCCGTTACCAAGAGACCCAGTACTTC. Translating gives CASSLGRYQETQYF.

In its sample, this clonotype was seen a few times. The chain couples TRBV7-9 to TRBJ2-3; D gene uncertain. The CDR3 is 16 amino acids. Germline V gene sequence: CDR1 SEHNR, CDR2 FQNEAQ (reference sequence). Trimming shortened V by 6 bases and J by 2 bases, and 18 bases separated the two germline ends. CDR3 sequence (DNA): TGTGCCAGCAGGAAAGGAACTTTGGGGTACACAGATACGCAGTATTTT. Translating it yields CASRKGTLGYTDTQYF.

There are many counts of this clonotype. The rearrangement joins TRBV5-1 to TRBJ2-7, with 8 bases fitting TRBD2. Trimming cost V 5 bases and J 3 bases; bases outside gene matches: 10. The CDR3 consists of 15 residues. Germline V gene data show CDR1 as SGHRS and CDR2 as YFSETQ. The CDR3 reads CASRRGRGDHYEQYF. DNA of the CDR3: TGCGCCAGCAGACGCGGGCGGGGGGACCACTACGAGCAGTACTTC.

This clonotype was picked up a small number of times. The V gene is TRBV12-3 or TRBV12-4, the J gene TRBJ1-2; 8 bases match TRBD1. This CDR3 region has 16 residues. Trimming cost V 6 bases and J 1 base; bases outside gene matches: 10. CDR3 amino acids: CASRQAGGEINYGYTF. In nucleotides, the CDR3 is TGTGCCAGCAGGCAGGCAGGGGGCGAGATTAACTATGGCTACACCTTC.

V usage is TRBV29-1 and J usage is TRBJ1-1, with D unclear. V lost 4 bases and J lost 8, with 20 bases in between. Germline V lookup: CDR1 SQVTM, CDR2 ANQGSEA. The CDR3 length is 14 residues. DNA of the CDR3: TGCAGCGTTGCGGGCTTTGGACTGGCTGCGGAAGCTTTCTTT. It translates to CSVAGFGLAAEAFF. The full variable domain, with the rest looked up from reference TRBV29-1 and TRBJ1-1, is SAVISQKPSRDICQRGTSLTIQCQVDSQVTMMFWYRQQPGQSLTLIATANQGSEATYESGFVIDKFPISRPNLTFSTLTVSNMSPEDSSIYLCSVAGFGLAAEAFFGQGTRLTVV.

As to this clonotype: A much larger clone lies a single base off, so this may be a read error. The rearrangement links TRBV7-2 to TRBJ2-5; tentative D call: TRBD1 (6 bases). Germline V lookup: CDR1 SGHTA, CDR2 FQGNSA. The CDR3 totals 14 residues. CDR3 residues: CASSSTGIRETQDF. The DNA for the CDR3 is TGTGCCAGCAGCTCTACAGGGATCCGCGAGACCCAGGACTTC.

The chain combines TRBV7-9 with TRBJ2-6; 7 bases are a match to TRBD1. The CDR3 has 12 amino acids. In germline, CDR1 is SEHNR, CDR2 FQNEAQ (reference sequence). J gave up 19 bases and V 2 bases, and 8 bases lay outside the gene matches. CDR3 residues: CASSLLQGTATF. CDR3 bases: TGTGCCAGCAGCTTACTACAGGGGACGGCAACTTTC. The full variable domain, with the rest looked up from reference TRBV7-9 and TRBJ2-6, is DTGVSQNPRHKITKRGQNVTFRCDPISEHNRLYWYRQTLGQGPEFLTYFQNEAQLEKSRLLSDRFSAERPKGSFSTLEIQRTEQGDSAMYLCASSLLQGTATFGAGSRLTVL.

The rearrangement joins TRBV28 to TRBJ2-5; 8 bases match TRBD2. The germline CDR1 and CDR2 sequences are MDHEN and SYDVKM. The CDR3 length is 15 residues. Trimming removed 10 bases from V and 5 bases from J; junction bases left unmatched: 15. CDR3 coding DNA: TGTGCCACCTCTCGGGCTAGCGGGCGGCGGGAGACCCAGTACTTC. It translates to CATSRASGRRETQYF.

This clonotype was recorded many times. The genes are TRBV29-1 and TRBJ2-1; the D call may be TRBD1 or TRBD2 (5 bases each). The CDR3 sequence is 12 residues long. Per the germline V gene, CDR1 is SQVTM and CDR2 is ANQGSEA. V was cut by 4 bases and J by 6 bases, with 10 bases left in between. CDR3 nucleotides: TGCAGCGTTGGTCGGGGCGGCAATGAGCAGTTCTTC. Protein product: CSVGRGGNEQFF.

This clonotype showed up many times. CDR3 loop: CSASGNEGNTEAFF. CDR3 DNA: TGCAGTGCTAGCGGGAATGAGGGGAACACTGAAGCTTTCTTT. The chain combines TRBV20-1 with TRBJ1-1; D not resolved. CDR1 is DFQATT, CDR2 SNEGSKA, per germline (reference sequence). Trimming took off 3 bases at V and 1 base at J, with 12 bases between the two ends. The CDR3 runs 14 residues.

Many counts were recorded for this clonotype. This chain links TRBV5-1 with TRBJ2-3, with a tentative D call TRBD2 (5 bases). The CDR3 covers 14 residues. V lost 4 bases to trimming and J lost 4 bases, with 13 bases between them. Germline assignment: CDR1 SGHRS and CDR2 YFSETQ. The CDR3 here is CASSNGVGADTQYF. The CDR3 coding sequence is TGCGCCAGCAGCAATGGGGTCGGGGCAGATACGCAGTATTTT. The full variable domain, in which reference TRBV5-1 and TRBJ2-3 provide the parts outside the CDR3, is KAGVTQTPRYLIKTRGQQVTLSCSPISGHRSVSWYQQTPGQGLQFLFEYFSETQRNKGNFPGRFSGRQFSNSRSEMNVSTLELGDSALYLCASSNGVGADTQYFGPGTRLTVL.

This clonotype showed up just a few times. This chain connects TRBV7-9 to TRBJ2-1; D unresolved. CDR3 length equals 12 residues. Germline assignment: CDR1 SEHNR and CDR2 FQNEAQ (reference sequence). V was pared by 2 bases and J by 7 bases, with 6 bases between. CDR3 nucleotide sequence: TGTGCCAGCAGCTTATGGGGAAATGAGCAGTTCTTC. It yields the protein CASSLWGNEQFF. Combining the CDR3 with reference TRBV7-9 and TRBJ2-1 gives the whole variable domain DTGVSQNPRHKITKRGQNVTFRCDPISEHNRLYWYRQTLGQGPEFLTYFQNEAQLEKSRLLSDRFSAERPKGSFSTLEIQRTEQGDSAMYLCASSLWGNEQFFGPGTRLTVL.

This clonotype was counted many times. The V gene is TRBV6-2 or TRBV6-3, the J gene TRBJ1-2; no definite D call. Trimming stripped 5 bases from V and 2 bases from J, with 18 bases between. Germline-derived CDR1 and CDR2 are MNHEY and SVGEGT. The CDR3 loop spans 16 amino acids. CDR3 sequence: CASSPAGLTQNYGYTF. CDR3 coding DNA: TGTGCCAGCAGTCCGGCCGGCCTAACACAAAACTATGGCTACACCTTC.